This record concerns one T cell receptor beta chain sequence. This CDR3 has 14 amino acids. Trimming stripped 7 bases from V and 2 bases from J, with 12 bases between. The V gene's germline CDR1 is LNHNV and CDR2 YYDKDF (reference sequence). These data belong to a study of technical replicates of blood from a few donors. Repertoires were generated with immunoSEQ multiplex PCR, while TCRdb's copy carries only in-frame clones and drops some. The table has tens of thousands of clones, about 88% seen once. The source material was PBMCs. The chain carries TRBV15 and TRBJ1-5; D call uncertain. This clonotype was obtained from a human donor in good health. Some clones in this sample may be carry-over from other donors' samples. The CDR3 loop is CATTGKYGNQPQHF. The CDR3 coding sequence is TGTGCCACCACCGGGAAATATGGCAATCAGCCCCAGCATTTT. The full variable domain, rest sourced from reference TRBV15 and TRBJ1-5, is DAMVIQNPRYQVTQFGKPVTLSCSQTLNHNVMYWYQQKSSQAPKLLFHYYDKDFNNEADTPDNFQSRRPNTSFCFLDIRSPGLGDTAMYLCATTGKYGNQPQHFGDGTRLSIL.